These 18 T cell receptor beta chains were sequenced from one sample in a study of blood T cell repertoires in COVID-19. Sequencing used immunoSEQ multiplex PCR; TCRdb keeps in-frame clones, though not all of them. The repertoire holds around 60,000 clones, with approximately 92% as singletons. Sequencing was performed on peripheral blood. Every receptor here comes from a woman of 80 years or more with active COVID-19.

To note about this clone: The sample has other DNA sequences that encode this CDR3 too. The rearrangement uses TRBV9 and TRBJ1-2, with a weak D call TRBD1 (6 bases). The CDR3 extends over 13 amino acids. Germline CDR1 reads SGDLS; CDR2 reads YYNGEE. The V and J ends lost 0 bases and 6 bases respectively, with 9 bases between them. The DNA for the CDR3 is TGTGCCAGCAGCGTAGGGCCAGGGGATGGCTACACCTTC. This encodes CASSVGPGDGYTF.

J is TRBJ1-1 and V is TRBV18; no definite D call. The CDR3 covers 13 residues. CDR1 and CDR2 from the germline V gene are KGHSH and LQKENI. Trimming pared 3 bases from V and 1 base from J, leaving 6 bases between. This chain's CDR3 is CASSPSGNTEAFF. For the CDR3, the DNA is TGTGCCAGCTCACCGTCAGGGAACACTGAAGCTTTCTTT.

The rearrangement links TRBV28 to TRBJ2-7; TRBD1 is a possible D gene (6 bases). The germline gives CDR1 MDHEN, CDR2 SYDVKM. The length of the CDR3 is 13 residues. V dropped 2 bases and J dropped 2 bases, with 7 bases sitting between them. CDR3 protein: CASSLTGTYEQYF. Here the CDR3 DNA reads TGTGCCAGCAGTTTAACAGGGACCTACGAGCAGTACTTC.

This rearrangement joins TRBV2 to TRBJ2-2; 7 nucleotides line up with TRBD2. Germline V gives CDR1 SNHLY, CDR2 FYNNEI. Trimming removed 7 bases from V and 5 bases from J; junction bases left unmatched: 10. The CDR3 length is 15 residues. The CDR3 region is CASTVAGSGTGELFF. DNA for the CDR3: TGTGCCAGCACGGTAGCGGGCTCAGGGACCGGGGAGCTGTTTTTT.

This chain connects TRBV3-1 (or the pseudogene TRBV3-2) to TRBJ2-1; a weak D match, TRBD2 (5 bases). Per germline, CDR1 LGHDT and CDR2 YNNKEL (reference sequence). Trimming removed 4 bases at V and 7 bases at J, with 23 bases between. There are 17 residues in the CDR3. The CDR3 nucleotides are TGTGCCAGCAGCCTCATTGCTGGCGGGCGAGCACGGAATGAGCAGTTCTTC. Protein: CASSLIAGGRARNEQFF.

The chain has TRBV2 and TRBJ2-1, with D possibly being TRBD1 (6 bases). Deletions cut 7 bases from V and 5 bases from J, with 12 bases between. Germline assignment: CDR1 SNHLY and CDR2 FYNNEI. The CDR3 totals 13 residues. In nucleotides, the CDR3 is TGTGCCAGCATTCTGGGGGCAAACAATGAGCAGTTCTTC. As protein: CASILGANNEQFF. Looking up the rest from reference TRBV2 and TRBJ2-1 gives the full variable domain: EPEVTQTPSHQVTQMGQEVILRCVPISNHLYFYWYRQILGQKVEFLVSFYNNEISEKSEIFDDQFSVERPDGSNFTLKIRSTKLEDSAMYFCASILGANNEQFFGPGTRLTVL.

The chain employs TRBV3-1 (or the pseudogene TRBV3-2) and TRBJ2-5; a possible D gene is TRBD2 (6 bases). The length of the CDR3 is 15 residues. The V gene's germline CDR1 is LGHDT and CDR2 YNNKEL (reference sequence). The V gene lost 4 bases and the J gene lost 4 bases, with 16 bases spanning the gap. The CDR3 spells CASSPRSGTRETQYF. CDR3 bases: TGTGCCAGCAGCCCTCGTAGCGGAACCAGAGAGACCCAGTACTTC.

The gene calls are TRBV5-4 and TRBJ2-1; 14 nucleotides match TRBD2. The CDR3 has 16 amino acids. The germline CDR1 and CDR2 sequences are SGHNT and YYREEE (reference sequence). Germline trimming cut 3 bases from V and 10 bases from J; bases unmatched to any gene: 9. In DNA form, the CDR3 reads TGTGCCAGCAGCTCAGGGACTAGCGGGAGTTACGGGGAGCAGTTCTTC. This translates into CASSSGTSGSYGEQFF. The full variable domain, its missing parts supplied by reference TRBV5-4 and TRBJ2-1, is ETGVTQSPTHLIKTRGQQVTLRCSSQSGHNTVSWYQQALGQGPQFIFQYYREEENGRGNFPPRFSGLQFPNYSSELNVNALELDDSALYLCASSSGTSGSYGEQFFGPGTRLTVL.

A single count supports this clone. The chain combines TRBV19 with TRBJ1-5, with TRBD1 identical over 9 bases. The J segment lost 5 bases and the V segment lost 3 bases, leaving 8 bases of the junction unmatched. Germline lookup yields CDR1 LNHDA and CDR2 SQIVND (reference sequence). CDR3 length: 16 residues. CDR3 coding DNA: TGTGCCAGTAGTATGAGGGACAGGGAAGTAGATCAGCCCCAGCATTTT. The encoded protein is CASSMRDREVDQPQHF. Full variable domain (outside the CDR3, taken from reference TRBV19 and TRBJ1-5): DGGITQSPKYLFRKEGQNVTLSCEQNLNHDAMYWYRQDPGQGLRLIYYSQIVNDFQKGDIAEGYSVSREKKESFPLTVTSAQKNPTAFYLCASSMRDREVDQPQHFGDGTRLSIL.

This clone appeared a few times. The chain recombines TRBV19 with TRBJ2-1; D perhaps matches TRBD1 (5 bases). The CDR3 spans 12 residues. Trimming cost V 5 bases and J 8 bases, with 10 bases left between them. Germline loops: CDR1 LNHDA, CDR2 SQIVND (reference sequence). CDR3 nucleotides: TGTGCCAGTAGTCCCCAGGGTGATGAGCAGTTCTTC. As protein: CASSPQGDEQFF.

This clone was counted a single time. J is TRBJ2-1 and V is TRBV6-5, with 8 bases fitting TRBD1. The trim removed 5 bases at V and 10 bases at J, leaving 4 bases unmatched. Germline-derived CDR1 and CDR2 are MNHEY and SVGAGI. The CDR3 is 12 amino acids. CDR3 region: CASSQGAREQFF. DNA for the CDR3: TGTGCCAGCAGTCAGGGGGCGAGGGAGCAGTTCTTC.

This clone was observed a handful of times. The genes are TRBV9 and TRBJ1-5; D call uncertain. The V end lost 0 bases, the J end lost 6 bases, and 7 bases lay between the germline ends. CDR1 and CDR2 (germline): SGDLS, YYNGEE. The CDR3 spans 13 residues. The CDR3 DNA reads TGTGCCAGCAGCGTAGGGGCCGGTCAGCCCCAGCATTTT. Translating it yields CASSVGAGQPQHF.

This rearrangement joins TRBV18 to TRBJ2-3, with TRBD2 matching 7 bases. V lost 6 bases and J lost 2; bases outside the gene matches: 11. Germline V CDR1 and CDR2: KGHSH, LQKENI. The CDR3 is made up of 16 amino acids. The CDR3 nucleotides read TGTGCCAGCTCTGCCTCCCCGGGACTAAACACAGATACGCAGTATTTT. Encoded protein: CASSASPGLNTDTQYF. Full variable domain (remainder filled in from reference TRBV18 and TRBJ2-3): NAGVMQNPRHLVRRRGQEARLRCSPMKGHSHVYWYRQLPEEGLKFMVYLQKENIIDESGMPKERFSAEFPKEGPSILRIQQVVRGDSAAYFCASSASPGLNTDTQYFGPGTRLTVL.

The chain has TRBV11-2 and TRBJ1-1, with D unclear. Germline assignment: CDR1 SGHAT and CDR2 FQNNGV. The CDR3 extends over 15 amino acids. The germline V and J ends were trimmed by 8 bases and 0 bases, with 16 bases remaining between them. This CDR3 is CASRREGAMNTEAFF. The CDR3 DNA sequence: TGTGCCAGCCGACGGGAGGGAGCGATGAACACTGAAGCTTTCTTT.

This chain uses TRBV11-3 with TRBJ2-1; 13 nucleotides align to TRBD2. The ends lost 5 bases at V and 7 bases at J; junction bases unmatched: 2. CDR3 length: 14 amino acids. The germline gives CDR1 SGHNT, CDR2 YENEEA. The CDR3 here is CASSRGLAGNEQFF. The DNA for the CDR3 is TGTGCCAGCAGCAGGGGACTAGCGGGGAATGAGCAGTTCTTC.

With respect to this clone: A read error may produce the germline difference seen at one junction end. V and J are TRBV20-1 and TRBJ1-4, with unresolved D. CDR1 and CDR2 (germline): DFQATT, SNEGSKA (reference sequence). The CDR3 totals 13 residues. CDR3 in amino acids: CGASSSGFEKLFF. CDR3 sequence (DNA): TGCGGTGCTAGTTCTTCGGGTTTCGAAAAACTGTTTTTT.

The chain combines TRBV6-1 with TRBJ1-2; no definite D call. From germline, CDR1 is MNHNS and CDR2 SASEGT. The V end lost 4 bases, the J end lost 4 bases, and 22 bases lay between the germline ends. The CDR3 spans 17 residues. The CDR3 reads CASSGGRATSFFYGYTF. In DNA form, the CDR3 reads TGTGCCAGCAGTGGAGGGAGGGCCACGTCTTTTTTCTATGGCTACACCTTC.

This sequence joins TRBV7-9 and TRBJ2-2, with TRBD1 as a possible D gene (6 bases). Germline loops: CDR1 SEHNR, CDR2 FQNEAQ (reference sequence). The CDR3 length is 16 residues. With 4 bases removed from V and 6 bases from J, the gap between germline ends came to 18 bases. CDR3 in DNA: TGTGCCAGCAGCTCCCCTAGGGGGATGGTTTCCGGGGAGCTGTTTTTT. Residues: CASSSPRGMVSGELFF.